Listed here is a single T cell receptor (beta chain). Its antigen remains unidentified. This specimen belongs to a study of cytomegalovirus exposure and HLA in healthy donors. V shed 5 bases and J 3 bases; nucleotides not matched to a gene: 2. The germline V gene encodes CDR1 SNHLY and CDR2 FYNNEI. CDR3 length: 13 amino acids. The PCR had 60 Vbeta and 13 Jbeta primers. Using immunoSEQ multiplex PCR, the repertoire was profiled, and TCRdb retains in-frame clones only, with some absent. The sample records some 110,000 clones, around 70% being singletons. The study's findings and limits: The CMV antigen specificity of a few CMV-associated chains was confirmed through in vitro analysis.

Source material: PBMCs. The source of this sequence is a woman between 45 and 60 years old in good health and CMV-seropositive. The chain carries TRBV2 and TRBJ2-3, with 7 bases lining up with TRBD1. The CDR3 DNA is TGTGCCAGCAGTACGACAGGGACAGATACGCAGTATTTT. The encoded protein is CASSTTGTDTQYF.